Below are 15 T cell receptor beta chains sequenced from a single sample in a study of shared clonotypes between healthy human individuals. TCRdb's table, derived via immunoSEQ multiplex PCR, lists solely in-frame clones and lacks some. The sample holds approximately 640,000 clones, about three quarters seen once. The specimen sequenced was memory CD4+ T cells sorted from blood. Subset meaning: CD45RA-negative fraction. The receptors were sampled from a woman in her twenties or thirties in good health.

The CDR3 protein is CASSLAVAGGASDTQYF. The CDR3 region has the DNA TGCGCCAGCAGCTTGGCGGTAGCGGGAGGGGCCTCAGATACGCAGTATTTT. V usage is TRBV5-1 and J usage is TRBJ2-3, with 11 nucleotides matching TRBD2. Unmatched junction bases numbered 7, after V lost 0 bases and J lost 4 bases. The germline gives CDR1 SGHRS, CDR2 YFSETQ. The CDR3 is 17 amino acids.

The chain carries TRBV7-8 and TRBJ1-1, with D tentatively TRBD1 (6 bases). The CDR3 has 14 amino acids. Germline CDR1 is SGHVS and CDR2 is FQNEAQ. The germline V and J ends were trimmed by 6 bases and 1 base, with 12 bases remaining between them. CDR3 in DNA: TGTGCCAGCAGAGGACAGATCTCGAACACTGAAGCTTTCTTT. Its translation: CASRGQISNTEAFF.

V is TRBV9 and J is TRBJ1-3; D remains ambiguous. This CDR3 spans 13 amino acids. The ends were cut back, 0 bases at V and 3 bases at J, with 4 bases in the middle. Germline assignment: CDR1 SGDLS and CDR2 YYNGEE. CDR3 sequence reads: CASSVEYGNTIYF. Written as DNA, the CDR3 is TGTGCCAGCAGCGTAGAGTATGGAAACACCATATATTTT.

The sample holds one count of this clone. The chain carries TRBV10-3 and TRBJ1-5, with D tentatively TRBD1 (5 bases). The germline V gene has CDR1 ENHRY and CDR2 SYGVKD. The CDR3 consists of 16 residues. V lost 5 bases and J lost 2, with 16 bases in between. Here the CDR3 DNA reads TGTGCCATCAGTCCCCAGACAGCATCTGGCAATCAGCCCCAGCATTTT. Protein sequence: CAISPQTASGNQPQHF.

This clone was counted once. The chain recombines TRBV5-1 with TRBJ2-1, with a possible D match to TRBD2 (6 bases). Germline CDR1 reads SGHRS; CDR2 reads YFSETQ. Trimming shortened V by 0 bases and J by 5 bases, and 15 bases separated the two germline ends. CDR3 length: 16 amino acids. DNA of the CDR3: TGCGCCAGCAGCTTGGCCGGGCTAGCGATTAACAATGAGCAGTTCTTC. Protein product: CASSLAGLAINNEQFF.

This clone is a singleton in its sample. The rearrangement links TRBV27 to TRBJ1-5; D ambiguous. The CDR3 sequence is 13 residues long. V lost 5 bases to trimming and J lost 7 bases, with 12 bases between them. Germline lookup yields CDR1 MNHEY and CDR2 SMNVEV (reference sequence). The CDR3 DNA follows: TGTGCCAGCAGTGGAGGGATATTCCAGCCCCAGCATTTT. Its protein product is CASSGGIFQPQHF.

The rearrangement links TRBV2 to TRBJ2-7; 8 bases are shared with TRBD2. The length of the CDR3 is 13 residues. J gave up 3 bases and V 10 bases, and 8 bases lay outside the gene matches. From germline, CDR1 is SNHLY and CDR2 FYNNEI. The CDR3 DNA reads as TGTGCCACCCTACCGGGACTAGTCTACGAGCAGTACTTC. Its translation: CATLPGLVYEQYF.

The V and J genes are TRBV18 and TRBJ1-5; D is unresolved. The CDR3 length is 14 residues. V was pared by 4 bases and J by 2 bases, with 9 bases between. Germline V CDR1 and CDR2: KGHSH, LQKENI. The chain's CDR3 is CASSLGSGNQPQHF. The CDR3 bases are TGTGCCAGCTCACTGGGCTCGGGCAATCAGCCCCAGCATTTT.

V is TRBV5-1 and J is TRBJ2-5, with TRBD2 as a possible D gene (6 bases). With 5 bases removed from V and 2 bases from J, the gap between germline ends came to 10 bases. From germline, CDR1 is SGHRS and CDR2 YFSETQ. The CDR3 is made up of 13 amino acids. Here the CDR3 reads CASRGGVQETQYF. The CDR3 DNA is TGCGCCAGCAGGGGAGGTGTACAAGAGACCCAGTACTTC.

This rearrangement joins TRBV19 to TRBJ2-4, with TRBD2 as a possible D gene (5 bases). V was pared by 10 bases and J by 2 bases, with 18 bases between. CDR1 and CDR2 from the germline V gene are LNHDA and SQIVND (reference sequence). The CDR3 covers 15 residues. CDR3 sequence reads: CATVSGRGTKNIQYF. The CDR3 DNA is TGTGCCACCGTTTCTGGGAGAGGGACCAAAAACATTCAGTACTTC.

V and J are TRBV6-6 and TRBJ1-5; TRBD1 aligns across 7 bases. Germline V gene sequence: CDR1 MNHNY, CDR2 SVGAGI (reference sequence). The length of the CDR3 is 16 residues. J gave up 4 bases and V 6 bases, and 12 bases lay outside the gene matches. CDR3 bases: TGTGCCAGCAGGACGACCAGACAGGGTGAGAATCAGCCCCAGCATTTT. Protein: CASRTTRQGENQPQHF.

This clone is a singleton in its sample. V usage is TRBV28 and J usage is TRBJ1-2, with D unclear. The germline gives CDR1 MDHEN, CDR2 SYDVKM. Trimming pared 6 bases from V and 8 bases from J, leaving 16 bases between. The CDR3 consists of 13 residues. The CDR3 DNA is TGTGCCAGCAGCGGTCGTTTGGGCGACGGCTACACCTTC. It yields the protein CASSGRLGDGYTF.

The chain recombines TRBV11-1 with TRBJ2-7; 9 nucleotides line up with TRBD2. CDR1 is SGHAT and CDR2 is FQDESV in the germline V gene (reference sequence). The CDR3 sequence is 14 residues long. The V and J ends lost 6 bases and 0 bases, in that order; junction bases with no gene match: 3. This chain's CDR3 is CASSNSGSSYEQYF. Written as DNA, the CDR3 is TGTGCCAGCAGTAATAGCGGGAGCTCCTACGAGCAGTACTTC.

Here the CDR3 DNA reads TGTGCCAGCAGTGGTTTTGCCGGGGGAAAACAAGAGACCCAGTACTTC. Protein sequence: CASSGFAGGKQETQYF. The V gene is TRBV25-1, the J gene TRBJ2-5; tentative D call: TRBD2 (6 bases). This CDR3 spans 16 amino acids. Deletions cut 4 bases from V and 2 bases from J, with 17 bases between. From germline, CDR1 is MGHDK and CDR2 SYGVNS.

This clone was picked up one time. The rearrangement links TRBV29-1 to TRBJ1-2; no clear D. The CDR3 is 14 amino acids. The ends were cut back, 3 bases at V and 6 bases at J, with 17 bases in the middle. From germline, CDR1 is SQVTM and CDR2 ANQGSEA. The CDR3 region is CSVESPVSPNGYTF. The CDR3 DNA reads TGCAGCGTTGAGTCTCCGGTGTCTCCTAATGGCTACACCTTC.